The 21 T cell receptor beta chains in this list originate from one sample, sequenced in a study of read filtering for tumor transcriptome and immune sequencing. From around 0.4 ug of RNA, a library with molecular barcoded alpha/delta and beta/gamma adaptors was made. TCRdb itself ran the reads through MiXCR, one entry per CDR3 protein. The sample yields about 40,000 distinct CDR3 sequences, 12% seen once. The sample was a population of CD138-negative cells sorted from bone marrow. These receptors all stem from a donor aged 40 or over with multiple myeloma.

Ten or more counts support this clonotype. This chain joins TRBV5-1 and TRBJ2-3; D is unresolved. CDR3 length: 13 residues. Trimming took 4 bases from V and 5 from J, leaving 11 bases between them. Germline-derived CDR1 and CDR2 are SGHRS and YFSETQ. This CDR3 is CASSVDLGDTQYF. The CDR3, as DNA: TGCGCCAGCAGCGTCGACTTGGGAGATACGCAGTATTTT. The whole variable domain, filled in from reference TRBV5-1 and TRBJ2-3, reads KAGVTQTPRYLIKTRGQQVTLSCSPISGHRSVSWYQQTPGQGLQFLFEYFSETQRNKGNFPGRFSGRQFSNSRSEMNVSTLELGDSALYLCASSVDLGDTQYFGPGTRLTVL.

At least ten counts were recorded for this clonotype. This sequence joins TRBV5-1 and TRBJ2-7, with D possibly TRBD1 on 6 matching bases. Trimming cost V 0 bases and J 5 bases, with 15 bases left between them. Germline values: CDR1 SGHRS, CDR2 YFSETQ. The CDR3 is 15 amino acids. The DNA for the CDR3 is TGCGCCAGCAGCTTGGGCGGACAGTCAAGCCACGAGCAGTACTTC. This gives the protein CASSLGGQSSHEQYF.

The chain joins TRBV7-3 to TRBJ2-5; D is perhaps TRBD1 (6 bases). This CDR3 has 15 residues. With 2 bases removed from V and 1 base from J, the gap between germline ends came to 11 bases. Germline assignment: CDR1 SGHTA and CDR2 FQGTGA. CDR3 in DNA: TGTGCCAGCAGCTTAGGGGGCCGGATCCAAGAGACCCAGTACTTC. Encoded protein: CASSLGGRIQETQYF.

In its sample, this clonotype was seen many times. The chain recombines TRBV29-1 with TRBJ1-1, with D tentatively TRBD1 (5 bases). The CDR3 spans 12 residues. V lost 7 bases, J lost 0 bases, and 9 bases lay in between. From germline, CDR1 is SQVTM and CDR2 ANQGSEA. This chain's CDR3 is CSAGAMNTEAFF. The CDR3 DNA sequence: TGCAGCGCCGGGGCAATGAACACTGAAGCTTTCTTT.

In its sample, this clonotype was seen many times. The V call is TRBV27, the J call TRBJ2-6; 8 bases are shared with TRBD1. Germline V gene data show CDR1 as MNHEY and CDR2 as SMNVEV (reference sequence). Germline trimming cut 8 bases from V and 3 bases from J; bases unmatched to any gene: 3. This CDR3 is built from 14 residues. CDR3 sequence: CASGQGYGANVLTF. CDR3 nucleotides: TGTGCCAGCGGACAGGGATATGGGGCCAACGTCCTGACTTTC.

This clonotype was found many times. This chain connects TRBV5-4 to TRBJ2-1; D may be TRBD2 (5 bases). Trimming left V 0 bases short and J 5 bases short, with 9 bases between. CDR1 and CDR2 from the germline V gene are SGHNT and YYREEE (reference sequence). The CDR3 is 14 residues long. CDR3 nucleotide sequence: TGTGCCAGCAGCTTGGGACTATCGGACAATGAGCAGTTCTTC. Protein product: CASSLGLSDNEQFF.

At least ten counts were recorded for this clonotype. The chain joins TRBV10-3 to TRBJ2-3; D unresolved. This CDR3 contains 12 residues. Between the trimmed V and J ends, which lost 6 bases and 4 bases, there was a span of 8 bases. Germline-derived CDR1 and CDR2 are ENHRY and SYGVKD. The CDR3 spells CAISDKADTQYF. CDR3 nucleotides: TGTGCCATCAGCGATAAAGCAGATACGCAGTATTTT.

There are many counts of this clonotype. CDR3 region: CASTGRPPYEKLFF. CDR3 sequence (DNA): TGTGCCAGCACCGGGAGGCCTCCTTATGAAAAACTGTTTTTT. The V gene is TRBV6-1, the J gene TRBJ1-4; D call uncertain. The CDR3 loop spans 14 amino acids. Trimming removed 7 bases at V and 6 bases at J, with 15 bases between. CDR1 and CDR2 (germline): MNHNS, SASEGT.

This clonotype was seen a handful of times. The chain carries TRBV10-1 and TRBJ2-7; D remains ambiguous. CDR1 and CDR2 (germline): WNHNN, SYGVQD (reference sequence). Trimming took 2 bases from V and 0 from J, leaving 8 bases between them. The CDR3 has 14 residues. The CDR3, as DNA: TGCGCCAGCAGTGAGGGACGCAGCTCCTACGAGCAGTACTTC. It translates to CASSEGRSSYEQYF.

This clonotype was seen at least ten times. This chain uses TRBV18 with TRBJ1-1; D unclear. Germline CDR1 KGHSH, CDR2 LQKENI. There are 14 residues in the CDR3. V lost 3 bases and J lost 5, with 13 bases in between. The CDR3 nucleotides read TGTGCCAGCTCACCCGGCTTGGGGAGGACTGAAGCTTTCTTT. Its translation is CASSPGLGRTEAFF.

This clonotype has at least ten counts. V and J are TRBV9 and TRBJ2-3; possible D gene TRBD2, 5 bases. Looked up from germline, CDR1 is SGDLS and CDR2 is YYNGEE. CDR3 size: 15 residues. V lost 0 bases and J 6 bases, leaving 14 bases between the germline ends. In DNA, the CDR3 is TGTGCCAGCAGCGTAGGGGCTAGCTTGACGGATACGCAGTATTTT. Protein product: CASSVGASLTDTQYF.

The sample holds many counts of this clonotype. The V gene is TRBV28, the J gene TRBJ2-5, with D perhaps matching TRBD2 (6 bases). The V gene's germline CDR1 is MDHEN and CDR2 SYDVKM. The CDR3 has 12 amino acids. The V end was cut by 4 bases, the J end by 9 bases, with 12 bases between. Here the CDR3 reads CASSSQGLSQYF. The CDR3 DNA reads TGTGCCAGCAGTTCGCAAGGACTATCCCAGTACTTC.

This clonotype was seen a handful of times. One base away lies a much larger clone, so this may be a sequencing read error. The chain has TRBV20-1 and TRBJ1-4; TRBD1 agrees at 7 bases. CDR3 length: 12 residues. Germline CDR1 is DFQATT and CDR2 is SNEGSKA (reference sequence). Written as DNA, the CDR3 is TGCAGTGCTCACGGACAGGAGGAGAAACTGTCTTTT. This encodes CSAHGQEEKLSF.

This clonotype was counted at least ten times. The chain combines TRBV20-1 with TRBJ1-1; D call uncertain. The germline V gene encodes CDR1 DFQATT and CDR2 SNEGSKA (reference sequence). The V end lost 7 bases, the J end lost 3 bases, and 12 bases lay between the germline ends. The CDR3 loop spans 12 amino acids. The CDR3 protein is CSVLLGDTEAFF. The CDR3 bases are TGCAGTGTCCTCCTTGGGGACACTGAAGCTTTCTTT.

The sample holds one count of this clonotype. This may stem from a read error, because a much larger clone lies one nucleotide away. V usage is TRBV7-8 and J usage is TRBJ1-2; 9 bases are shared with TRBD1. The CDR3 is made up of 15 amino acids. The germline gives CDR1 SGHVS, CDR2 FQNEAQ. The CDR3: CANSSPGQGYYGYTF. In DNA form, the CDR3 reads TGTGCCAACAGCTCGCCGGGACAGGGATACTATGGCTACACCTTC.

This clonotype was seen ten or more times. The CDR3 DNA reads as TGCGCCAGCAGCCTAGGGGGGGCCGGCGAGCAGTACTTC. Protein sequence: CASSLGGAGEQYF. The chain uses TRBV4-1 and TRBJ2-7; tentative D call: TRBD2 (7 bases). The CDR3 spans 13 residues. Trimming shortened V by 4 bases and J by 6 bases, and 13 bases separated the two germline ends. Per germline, CDR1 MGHRA and CDR2 YSYEKL.

Concerning this clonotype itself: The junction shows a germline mismatch at one end, possibly a read error. The chain links TRBV4-2 to TRBJ2-7; 9 bases line up with TRBD1. The CDR3 totals 17 residues. CDR1 and CDR2 (germline): LGHNA, YNFKEQ. The CDR3: CARSLNRGPTENYEQYF. The CDR3 DNA reads TGTGCCAGAAGCCTCAACAGGGGGCCGACTGAGAACTACGAGCAGTACTTC.

This clonotype has at least ten counts. The chain has TRBV5-6 and TRBJ1-1; perhaps TRBD1 as D (5 bases). The CDR3 sequence is 16 residues long. Trimming stripped 3 bases from V and 0 bases from J, with 15 bases between. The germline gives CDR1 SGHDT, CDR2 YYEEEE. For the CDR3, the DNA is TGTGCCAGCAGCTCGAAATGGGGGACGGTGAACACTGAAGCTTTCTTT. Translated: CASSSKWGTVNTEAFF.

This clonotype was detected many times. The chain carries TRBV7-3 and TRBJ2-7, with a tentative D call TRBD1 (5 bases). Germline V gene lookup returns CDR1 SGHTA and CDR2 FQGTGA. Trimming took 0 bases from V and 0 from J, leaving 9 bases between them. The CDR3 consists of 15 residues. DNA for the CDR3: TGTGCCAGCAGCTTAACGGGGCAGAGCTCCTACGAGCAGTACTTC. Translated, it gives CASSLTGQSSYEQYF.

This clonotype was found many times. The chain carries TRBV7-2 and TRBJ2-1; 12 bases fit TRBD2. Germline V lookup: CDR1 SGHTA, CDR2 FQGNSA. V was clipped by 3 bases and J by 9 bases; unmatched bases: 6. The CDR3 runs to 15 residues. The CDR3 here is CASSFTSGGTGEQFF. In DNA, the CDR3 is TGTGCCAGCAGCTTTACTAGCGGGGGGACCGGTGAGCAGTTCTTC.

This clonotype was detected ten times or more. The gene calls are TRBV7-2 and TRBJ1-1; D is perhaps TRBD1 (5 bases). Germline CDR1 SGHTA, CDR2 FQGNSA. The CDR3 covers 14 residues. The V end was cut by 1 base, the J end by 2 bases, with 8 bases between. The CDR3 sequence: CASSLGGGNTEAFF. The CDR3, as DNA: TGTGCCAGCAGCTTAGGGGGGGGTAACACTGAAGCTTTCTTT. The variable domain in full, completed from reference TRBV7-2 and TRBJ1-1, reads GAGVSQSPSNKVTEKGKDVELRCDPISGHTALYWYRQSLGQGLEFLIYFQGNSAPDKSGLPSDRFSAERTGGSVSTLTIQRTQQEDSAVYLCASSLGGGNTEAFFGQGTRLTVV.